The T cell receptor (beta chain) under discussion was sequenced for a study of cytomegalovirus exposure and HLA in healthy donors. About this clone: Antigen: not known.

Per the germline V gene, CDR1 is SGHTA and CDR2 is FQGNSA. This CDR3 is built from 13 residues. V lost 2 bases to trimming and J lost 6 bases; unmatched junction nucleotides: 2. Study results and limitations: When analyzed later, a missense DCLRE1C variant was found to be linked to TCR beta V- and J-gene trimming. Rates of TCR association differed by HLA locus in a later analysis, with DRB1 highest and HLA-C lowest. Sequencing had likely introduced a cluster of highly shared sequence variants as an artifact.

Use of 60 Vbeta and 13 Jbeta primers characterized the PCR. The protocol was immunoSEQ multiplex PCR, while the TCRdb copy is restricted to in-frame clones and leaves out a portion. The sample lists approximately 110,000 clones, roughly 82% occurring once. The source material was PBMCs. This chain joins TRBV7-2 and TRBJ1-2, with TRBD1 identical over 8 bases. The sequence came from a woman aged 60 to 75 in good health and CMV-seropositive. CDR3 sequence: CASSLNRGDGYTF. The CDR3 DNA is TGTGCCAGCAGCTTAAACAGGGGGGATGGCTACACCTTC.